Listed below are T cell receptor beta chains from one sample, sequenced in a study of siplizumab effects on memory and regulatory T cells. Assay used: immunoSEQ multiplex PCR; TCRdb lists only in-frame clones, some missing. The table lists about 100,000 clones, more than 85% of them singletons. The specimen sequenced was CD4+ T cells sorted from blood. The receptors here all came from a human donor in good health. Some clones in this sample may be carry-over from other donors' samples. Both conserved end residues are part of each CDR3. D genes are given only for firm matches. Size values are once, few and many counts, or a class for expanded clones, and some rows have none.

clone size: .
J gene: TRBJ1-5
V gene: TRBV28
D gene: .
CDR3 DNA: TGTGCCAGCAGTCCTACGAATCAGCCCCAGCATTTT
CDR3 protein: CASSPTNQPQHF

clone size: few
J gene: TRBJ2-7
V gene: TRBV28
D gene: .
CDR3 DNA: TGTGCCAGCAGTTTTACCGCTTATAGGGTATCCTACGAGCAGTACTTC
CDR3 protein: CASSFTAYRVSYEQYF

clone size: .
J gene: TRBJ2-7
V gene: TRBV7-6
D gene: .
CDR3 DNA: TGTGCCAGCAGCTTAGCGAGCGACGAGCAGTACTTC
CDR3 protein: CASSLASDEQYF

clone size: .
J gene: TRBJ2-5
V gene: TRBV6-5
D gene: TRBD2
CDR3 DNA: TGTGCCAGCAGTTACTCCGGGACTAGCGGCCAAGAGACCCAGTACTTC
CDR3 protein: CASSYSGTSGQETQYF

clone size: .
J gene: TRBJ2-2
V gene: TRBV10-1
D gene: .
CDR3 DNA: TGCGCCAGCAGCCCGGAGTTCGGGGAGCTGTTTTTT
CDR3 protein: CASSPEFGELFF

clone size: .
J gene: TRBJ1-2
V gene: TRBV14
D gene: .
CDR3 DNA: TGTGCCAGCAGCCAAGATTGGAGGGGAGGAGGCTACACCTTC
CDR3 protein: CASSQDWRGGGYTF

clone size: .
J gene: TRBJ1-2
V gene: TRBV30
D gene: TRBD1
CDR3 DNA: TGTGCCTGGTCCCCAGGGACAGGTTATGGCTACACCTTC
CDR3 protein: CAWSPGTGYGYTF

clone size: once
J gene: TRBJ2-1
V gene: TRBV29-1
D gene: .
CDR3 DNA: TGCAGCGTTGAATCCCAGTTCTTC
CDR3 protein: CSVESQFF

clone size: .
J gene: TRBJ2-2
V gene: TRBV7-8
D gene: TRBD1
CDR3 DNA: TGTGCCAGCAGCTTTACGAAGACAGGGGGGTTTGGGGAGCTGTTTTTT
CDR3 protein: CASSFTKTGGFGELFF

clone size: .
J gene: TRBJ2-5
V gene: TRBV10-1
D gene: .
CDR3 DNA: .
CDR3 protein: CASSSSLAETQYF

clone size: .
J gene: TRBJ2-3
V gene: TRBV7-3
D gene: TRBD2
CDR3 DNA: TGTGCCAGCAGCCCGGGGTTAGCGGGAGGGGCGGATACGCAGTATTTT
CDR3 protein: CASSPGLAGGADTQYF

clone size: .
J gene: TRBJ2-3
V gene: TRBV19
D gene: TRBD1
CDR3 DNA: TGTGCCAGTGGGACAGGAGGACCAGATACGCAGTATTTT
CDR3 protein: CASGTGGPDTQYF

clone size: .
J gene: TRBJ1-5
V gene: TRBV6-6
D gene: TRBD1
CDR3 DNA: TGTGCCAGCAGCTCCGGGACAGGGATCCTTTATCAGCCCCAGCATTTT
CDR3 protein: CASSSGTGILYQPQHF

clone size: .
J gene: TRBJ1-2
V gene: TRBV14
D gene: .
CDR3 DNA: TGTGCCAGCAGCCAAGTAACAGGCTATGGCTACACCTTC
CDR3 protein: CASSQVTGYGYTF

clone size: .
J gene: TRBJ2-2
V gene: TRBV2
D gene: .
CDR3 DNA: TGTGCCAGCAGTGATCCCGGGGAGCTGTTTTTT
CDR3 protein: CASSDPGELFF

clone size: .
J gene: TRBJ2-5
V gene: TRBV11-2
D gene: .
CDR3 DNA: TGTGCCAGCAGCTTAGGGTTCTTTGGGGAGACTCAGTACTTC
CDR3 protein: CASSLGFFGETQYF

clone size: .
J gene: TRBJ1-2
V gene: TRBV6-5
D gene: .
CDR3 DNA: TGTGCCAGCAGTACTGACGGGAACTATGGCTACACCTTC
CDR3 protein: CASSTDGNYGYTF

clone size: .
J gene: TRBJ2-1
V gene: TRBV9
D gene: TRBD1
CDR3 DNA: TGTGCCAGCAGCGCCGCGACAGGGTTCCCCGCCTACAATGAGCAGTTCTTC
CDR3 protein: CASSAATGFPAYNEQFF

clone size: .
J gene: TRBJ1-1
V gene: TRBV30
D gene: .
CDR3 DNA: TGTGCCTGGAGCCCCTCTTCGTGGGGAGCTTTCTTT
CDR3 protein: CAWSPSSWGAFF

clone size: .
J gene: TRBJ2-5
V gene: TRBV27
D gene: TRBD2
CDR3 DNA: TGTGCCAGCAGTCCACCCCCCAGGGCTAGCGGGAGAAAAGAGACCCAGTACTTC
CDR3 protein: CASSPPPRASGRKETQYF

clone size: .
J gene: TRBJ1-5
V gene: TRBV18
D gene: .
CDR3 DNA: TGTGCCAGCTCACCCGAAGGGGGACAGCCCCAGCATTTT
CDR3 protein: CASSPEGGQPQHF

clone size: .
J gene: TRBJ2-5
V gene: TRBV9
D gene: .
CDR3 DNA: TGTGCCAGCAGCGTAGAGGGCGGGCAAGAGACCCAGTACTTC
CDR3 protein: CASSVEGGQETQYF

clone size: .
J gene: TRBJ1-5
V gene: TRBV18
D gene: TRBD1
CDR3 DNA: TGTGCCAGCTCACGACAGGGAAATCAGCCCCAGCATTTT
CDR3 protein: CASSRQGNQPQHF

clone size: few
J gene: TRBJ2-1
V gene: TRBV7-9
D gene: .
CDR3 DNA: TGTGCCAGCAGTAGACAGTTTACCTACAATGAGCAGTTCTTC
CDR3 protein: CASSRQFTYNEQFF

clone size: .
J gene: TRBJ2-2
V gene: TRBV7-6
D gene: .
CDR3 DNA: TGTGCCAGCACCCGGGGGCGCGGAGGAACCGGGGAGCTGTTTTTT
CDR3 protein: CASTRGRGGTGELFF

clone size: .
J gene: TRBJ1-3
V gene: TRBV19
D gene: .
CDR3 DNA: TGTGCCAGCCCCGGACGGACGAGCTCTGGAAACACCATATATTTT
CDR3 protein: CASPGRTSSGNTIYF

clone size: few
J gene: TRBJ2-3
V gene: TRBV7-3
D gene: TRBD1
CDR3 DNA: TGTGCCAGCAGCTTATCGGGACAGTCCACAGATACGCAGTATTTT
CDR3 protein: CASSLSGQSTDTQYF

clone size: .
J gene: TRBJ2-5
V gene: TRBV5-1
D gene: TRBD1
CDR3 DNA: TGCGCCAGCAGCTTGGCCCCAATTACAGGGGAGGAGACCCAGTACTTC
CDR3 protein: CASSLAPITGEETQYF

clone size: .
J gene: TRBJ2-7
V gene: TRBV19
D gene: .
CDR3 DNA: TGTGCCAGTAGTATAGGGACTCCCTACGAGCAGTACTTC
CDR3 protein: CASSIGTPYEQYF